The rows below give T cell receptor beta chains drawn from one sample of a study of control samples from healthy donors and cancer patients. Generated by immunoSEQ multiplex PCR, the TCRdb table keeps only in-frame clones and is missing some. This table has more than 110,000 clones, about nine tenths appearing once. The sample taken for sequencing was blood. The receptors derive from a man aged 25 to 40 in good health. Both conserved end residues are trimmed from each CDR3. The order of the fields is J gene, V gene, CDR3 protein.

TRBJ2-2 | TRBV7-9 | ASSPTGELF
TRBJ2-3 | TRBV9 | ASSVAISGSTDTQY
TRBJ1-4 | TRBV6-5 | ASRAGWGVEKLF
TRBJ1-1 | TRBV29-1 | SVTRVNTEAF
TRBJ1-2 | TRBV15 | ATRTPAALGYGYT
TRBJ2-1 | TRBV11-2 | ASSLDRVAGEINEQF
TRBJ1-2 | TRBV2 | ARGDRGTHGYT
TRBJ2-1 | TRBV11-2 | ASSLELGVF
TRBJ2-5 | TRBV4-2 | ASSQDPQGRVETQY
TRBJ2-3 | TRBV29-1 | SVTTVPDTQY
TRBJ2-7 | TRBV2 | ASRQGLLYEQY
TRBJ1-3 | TRBV5-1 | ASSRGTGQSSGNTIY
TRBJ1-1 | TRBV5-1 | ASSKGTGARNTEAF
TRBJ2-7 | TRBV28 | ASSLPPGTSGSTFEQY
TRBJ2-2 | TRBV18 | ASSPLLVAGVTGELF
TRBJ1-2 | TRBV9 | ASSVAFGTGYGYT
TRBJ1-1 | TRBV11-1 | ASSRGGGDTEAF
TRBJ1-5 | TRBV10-2 | ASSLTLNQPQH
TRBJ2-1 | TRBV19 | ASNPGLADNEQF
TRBJ2-5 | TRBV27 | ASSTGLAEQAMIRAQY
TRBJ2-2 | TRBV9 | ASSVVTGPGELF
TRBJ1-3 | TRBV7-8 | ASSLGGEGNTIY
TRBJ1-5 | TRBV24-1 | ATSDLTDNQPQH
TRBJ1-5 | TRBV29-1 | SACDTSNQPQH
TRBJ1-1 | TRBV6-5 | ASSSPQANTEAF
TRBJ1-1 | TRBV19 | ASSIRRSRYTEAF
TRBJ1-1 | TRBV27 | ASSSYFAGVTEAF
TRBJ2-1 | TRBV6-2/TRBV6-3 | ASSPTGLQYNEQF
TRBJ2-3 | TRBV30 | AWRIIDTQY
TRBJ2-7 | TRBV27 | ASRSGSLTYEQY
TRBJ1-2 | TRBV19 | ASSIGSGYT
TRBJ1-1 | TRBV29-1 | SVEGQNPGWTEAF
TRBJ2-2 | TRBV6-6 | ASCPGLAGGRNTGELF
TRBJ2-7 | TRBV5-1 | ASSLTGGPYEQY
TRBJ1-3 | TRBV7-2 | ASSLFLPSGTIY
TRBJ2-7 | TRBV5-1 | ASSFLAGGPSSD
TRBJ1-1 | TRBV28 | ASSQRVPRNTEAF
TRBJ2-7 | TRBV15 | ATSRDSIPKTSGSGYEQY
TRBJ1-3 | TRBV6-5 | ASSYGRSSGNTIY
TRBJ1-3 | TRBV5-1 | ASSLDGASGNTIY
TRBJ1-1 | TRBV6-5 | ASSYKINTEAF
TRBJ1-1 | TRBV12-5 | ASGLNTPEAF
TRBJ2-1 | TRBV24-1 | ATGGGIYNEQF
TRBJ2-3 | TRBV27 | ASSLFSGILGTQY
TRBJ1-6 | TRBV6-4 | ASRRDRAQNSPLH
TRBJ2-1 | TRBV6-1 | ASSPGQGAHNEQF
TRBJ1-2 | TRBV13 | ASSPWEGNYGYT